At least ten counts were recorded for the clone carrying this T cell receptor beta chain. The antigen is not known. The record originates from a study of T cells in Graves' hyperthyroidism and ophthalmopathy. Patients aged 18 to 65 had newly diagnosed hyperthyroidism lasting under 2 months. Exclusion followed for patients with uncontrolled infection, other autoimmune disease, pregnancy or lactation. Points from the study as a whole: The majority of expanded thyroid clonotypes above 0.001 also appeared in blood.

The CDR3 regions of TCR beta were amplified from RNA transcripts. The TCR CDR3 first-round RT-PCR relied on the HTBI primer set. TCRdb analysed the multiplex PCR reads with MiXCR anew, one entry per CDR3 protein. The sample includes about 290,000 distinct CDR3 sequences, roughly an eighth of them seen just once. The CDR3 is made up of 14 amino acids. The V end lost 6 bases, the J end lost 5 bases, and 13 bases lay between the germline ends. The material sequenced was blood. The TCR originated in a woman between 40 and 55 years old with Graves' hyperthyroidism. V is TRBV12-3 or TRBV12-4 and J is TRBJ2-2; a weak D match, TRBD2 (7 bases). CDR3: CASRGEGDTGELFF. The CDR3 nucleotides are TGTGCCAGCAGGGGGGAGGGGGATACCGGGGAGCTGTTTTTT.